A single sample gave rise to the 8 T cell receptor beta chains below, sequenced in a study of Graves' ophthalmopathy and Graves' hyperthyroidism. The sequenced template was RNA, covering the TCR beta CDR3 region. After a first-round RT-PCR with HTBI primers, a second-round multiplex PCR was run. TCRdb re-called the multiplex PCR reads through MiXCR, storing one row per CDR3 protein. The data contain about 380,000 distinct CDR3 sequences, approximately 15% of them singletons. The source material was peripheral blood. These receptors came from a woman aged 18 to 35 with stable Graves' hyperthyroidism.

This clonotype was seen at least ten times. The V call is TRBV15, the J call TRBJ2-7; 11 bases match TRBD1. J gave up 2 bases and V 4 bases, and 4 bases lay outside the gene matches. The CDR3 length is 15 residues. CDR1 LNHNV and CDR2 YYDKDF come from the germline V gene (reference sequence). The CDR3 loop reads CATSKDRGLPYEQYF. As DNA, the CDR3 is TGTGCCACCAGCAAGGACAGGGGGCTTCCCTACGAGCAGTACTTC. Looking up the rest from reference TRBV15 and TRBJ2-7 gives the full variable domain: DAMVIQNPRYQVTQFGKPVTLSCSQTLNHNVMYWYQQKSSQAPKLLFHYYDKDFNNEADTPDNFQSRRPNTSFCFLDIRSPGLGDTAMYLCATSKDRGLPYEQYFGPGTRLTVT.

The chain employs TRBV9 and TRBJ2-5; D not certain. The V gene's germline CDR1 is SGDLS and CDR2 YYNGEE. The CDR3 sequence is 14 residues long. V lost 3 bases, J lost 0 bases, and 9 bases lay in between. In DNA, the CDR3 is TGTGCCAGCAGCGCGACTTTGTACCAAGAGACCCAGTACTTC. It yields the protein CASSATLYQETQYF.

This chain uses TRBV11-3 with TRBJ2-1; 11 positions match TRBD2. V lost 0 bases to trimming and J lost 9 bases; unmatched junction nucleotides: 4. The germline CDR1 and CDR2 sequences are SGHNT and YENEEA. This CDR3 is 15 amino acids long. Written as DNA, the CDR3 is TGTGCCAGCAGCTTAGATAGCGGGGGGGCCTTTGAGCAGTTCTTC. Encoded protein: CASSLDSGGAFEQFF.

This clonotype came up a few times. The rearrangement links TRBV12-3 or TRBV12-4 to TRBJ2-5; 7 bases map to TRBD2. This CDR3 has 16 residues. J gave up 2 bases and V 3 bases, and 9 bases lay outside the gene matches. The CDR3 sequence is CASSLGRGELQETQYF. The DNA of the CDR3 is TGTGCCAGCAGTTTGGGACGGGGGGAACTGCAAGAGACCCAGTACTTC.

Many counts were recorded for this clonotype. This chain uses TRBV25-1 with TRBJ1-5; D possibly corresponds to TRBD1 (6 bases). This CDR3 contains 15 residues. Germline V gene sequence: CDR1 MGHDK, CDR2 SYGVNS. V was cut by 4 bases and J by 1 base, with 11 bases left in between. The CDR3 DNA reads TGTGCCAGCAGTGCCAGGGGACCGAGCAATCAGCCCCAGCATTTT. Protein sequence: CASSARGPSNQPQHF.

This clonotype was detected ten times or more. V is TRBV28 and J is TRBJ1-5, with D unresolved. Germline V CDR1 and CDR2: MDHEN, SYDVKM. There are 16 residues in the CDR3. Trimming shortened V by 6 bases and J by 5 bases, and 20 bases separated the two germline ends. CDR3 nucleotide sequence: TGTGCCAGCAGCCCGTCCATGTTTAAAGCGGATCAGCCCCAGCATTTT. It is translated as CASSPSMFKADQPQHF.

A word on this clonotype: A much larger clone is a single base away; this may be a read error. The chain recombines TRBV6-1 with TRBJ1-1, with no clear D. The CDR3 length is 12 residues. Germline V gene lookup returns CDR1 MNHNS and CDR2 SASEGT. The CDR3 here is CASSPADTEACF. The CDR3 coding sequence is TGTGCCAGCTCACCCGCAGACACTGAAGCTTGCTTT.

At least ten counts were recorded for this clonotype. This chain uses TRBV7-8 with TRBJ1-2; 8 nucleotides align to TRBD1. The V and J ends lost 4 bases and 4 bases, in that order; junction bases with no gene match: 5. Looked up from germline, CDR1 is SGHVS and CDR2 is FQNEAQ. The CDR3 length is 14 residues. CDR3 in amino acids: CASSYRTGLYGYTF. CDR3 nucleotides: TGTGCCAGCAGCTACCGGACAGGGCTCTATGGCTACACCTTC.